This is a list of T cell receptor beta chains from one sample in a study of cytomegalovirus exposure and HLA in healthy donors. Profiling relied on immunoSEQ multiplex PCR, and the TCRdb table lists in-frame clones only, not all of them. Counted here are over 85,000 clones, around 90% occurring once; the ten biggest clones make up over 1.5%. Material for sequencing was PBMCs. Every receptor here comes from a woman aged 18 to 35 in good health and CMV-seronegative. CDR3s include the opening cysteine and the closing phenylalanine or tryptophan. Fields, in order: clone size, V gene, J gene, D gene, CDR3 protein, CDR3 DNA. A D gene is named only where the DNA matches it firmly. The size entry is marked missing in some rows and otherwise reads once, few, many or a size class.

few,TRBV27,TRBJ1-2,.,CASSLMGPEGPGYTF,TGTGCCAGCAGTTTAATGGGCCCGGAGGGTCCTGGCTACACCTTC
.,TRBV4-1,TRBJ2-3,.,CASSQAFGGGSTDTQYF,TGCGCCAGCAGCCAAGCTTTTGGCGGGGGCTCCACAGATACGCAGTATTTT
.,TRBV7-2,TRBJ1-3,TRBD1,CASSPDRVGNTIYF,TGTGCCAGCAGCCCAGACAGGGTTGGAAACACCATATATTTT
.,TRBV5-6,TRBJ2-5,.,CASSFSQGKRETQYF,TGTGCCAGCAGCTTCTCTCAGGGGAAAAGAGAGACCCAGTACTTC
.,TRBV11-2,TRBJ2-7,TRBD2,CASSLYLAGGSYEQYF,TGTGCCAGCAGCTTATATCTTGCGGGGGGGTCCTACGAGCAGTACTTC
.,TRBV11-2,TRBJ1-1,.,CASSLGWGGASEAFF,TGTGCCAGCAGCTTGGGATGGGGAGGGGCGTCTGAAGCTTTCTTT
few,TRBV5-1,TRBJ2-5,.,CASTNPTVETQYF,TGCGCCAGCACAAACCCGACTGTAGAGACCCAGTACTTC
.,TRBV4-1,TRBJ2-7,.,CASSQDRQGYEQYF,TGCGCCAGCAGCCAAGATAGGCAGGGCTACGAGCAGTACTTC
.,TRBV30,TRBJ2-5,.,CAWSGGLEETQYF,TGTGCCTGGAGTGGGGGACTGGAAGAGACCCAGTACTTC
.,TRBV4-1,TRBJ2-2,TRBD2,CASSQGLAGLNTGELFF,TGCGCCAGCAGCCAAGGTCTAGCGGGGTTGAACACCGGGGAGCTGTTTTTT